The 18 T cell receptor beta chains in this list originate from one sample, sequenced in a study of blood T cells in healthy people across ages. Sample-barcoded 5' priming and a J-beta primer mix drove a second PCR of about 7 to 11 cycles. One entry per CDR3 protein results from TCRdb running MiXCR on the 5' RACE reads. The sample lists 750,000 to 950,000 distinct CDR3 sequences, roughly 28% occurring once. This same sample was also part of a study on T cells of mothers and their children.

Sequencing was performed on blood. The receptors stem from a woman aged 40 to 55 in good health.

The chain employs TRBV14 and TRBJ2-7; D remains unclear. This CDR3 has 15 residues. Trimming pared 0 bases from V and 5 bases from J, leaving 14 bases between. Germline lookup yields CDR1 SGHDN and CDR2 FVKESK. Here the CDR3 reads CASSQEGRRLHEQYF. CDR3 DNA sequence: TGTGCCAGCAGCCAAGAAGGCAGGAGATTACACGAGCAGTACTTC.

Note on this clonotype: A much larger clone differs by one base, so this may be a read error. J is TRBJ2-3 and V is TRBV10-3, with 9 bases that match TRBD2. This CDR3 comprises 15 residues. The germline gives CDR1 ENHRY, CDR2 SYGVKD. The CDR3 loop is CVIKAPSGDTDTQYF. In DNA form, the CDR3 reads TGTGTCATCAAGGCTCCTAGCGGGGACACAGATACGCAGTATTTT.

Remarks on this clonotype: Since no conserved phenylalanine or tryptophan closes the CDR3, a read error is the likely cause. The limits of the CDR3 on the DNA are not certain, so only TCRdb's listed CDR3 is given. V is TRBV14 and J is TRBJ2-6. Germline V gene sequence: CDR1 SGHDN, CDR2 FVKESK. Including both end residues, the CDR3 is 13 amino acids long. CDR3 in amino acids: CASSQDHGGWMTS.

V and J are TRBV30 and TRBJ1-2; 7 bases align to TRBD1. Germline V CDR1 and CDR2: GTSNPN, SVGIG (reference sequence). V was pared by 1 base and J by 4 bases, with 9 bases of the junction left unmatched. The CDR3 is made up of 15 amino acids. In nucleotides, the CDR3 is TGTGCCTGGAGTGCGGCGACAGGGAACTTCTATGGCTACACCTTC. This codes for CAWSAATGNFYGYTF.

This clonotype was observed once. It may be a read error: a sequence one base away is much more abundant. The rearrangement joins TRBV7-3 to TRBJ1-1; 8 positions agree with TRBD1. The germline V gene has CDR1 SGHTA and CDR2 FQGTGA. The CDR3 extends over 15 amino acids. V lost 4 bases to trimming and J lost 4 bases; unmatched junction nucleotides: 8. The CDR3 region has the DNA TGTGCCAGCAGCTCCCAGGGGGCGCTGCGCACTGAAGCTTTCTTT. It encodes CASSSQGALRTEAFF. Variable domain in full (rest from reference TRBV7-3 and TRBJ1-1): GAGVSQTPSNKVTEKGKYVELRCDPISGHTALYWYRQSLGQGPEFLIYFQGTGAADDSGLPNDRFFAVRPEGSVSTLKIQRTERGDSAVYLCASSSQGALRTEAFFGQGTRLTVV.

CDR3 nucleotide sequence: TGTGCCAGCAGTTACTCGAGGGACAGGGGCGAGGGTAGCTATGGCTACACCTTC. Its translation: CASSYSRDRGEGSYGYTF. The chain joins TRBV6-5 to TRBJ1-2; 10 nucleotides align to TRBD1. CDR1 is MNHEY, CDR2 SVGAGI, per germline. The CDR3 covers 18 residues. V lost 0 bases, J lost 4 bases, and 11 bases stayed unmatched.

The rearrangement uses TRBV6-6 and TRBJ1-5, with 8 bases identical to TRBD1. The CDR3 length is 17 residues. The germline gives CDR1 MNHNY, CDR2 SVGAGI (reference sequence). V was pared by 6 bases and J by 2 bases, with 12 bases of the junction left unmatched. The CDR3 sequence: CASRLGQGGGGNQPQHF. CDR3 in DNA: TGTGCCAGCAGACTCGGACAGGGCGGCGGAGGCAATCAGCCCCAGCATTTT.

V and J are TRBV7-2 and TRBJ2-1; TRBD2 aligns across 12 bases. V trimming: 0 bases; J trimming: 14 bases; junction bases outside the gene matches: 11. Looked up from germline, CDR1 is SGHTA and CDR2 is FQGNSA. This CDR3 region has 16 residues. CDR3 coding DNA: TGTGCCAGCAGCTTAGCGAACCTAGCGGGGGGGCCCATTGAGTTCTTC. Translating gives CASSLANLAGGPIEFF.

The J gene is TRBJ1-6, the V gene TRBV6-5; D remains ambiguous. This CDR3 comprises 16 residues. Trimming stripped 0 bases from V and 0 bases from J, with 6 bases between. Germline lookup yields CDR1 MNHEY and CDR2 SVGAGI. The CDR3 DNA sequence: TGTGCCAGCAGTTACTCAGGTCGCTCCTATAATTCACCCCTCCACTTT. It translates to CASSYSGRSYNSPLHF.

The chain recombines TRBV6-5 with TRBJ1-6; D not certain. Between the trimmed V and J ends, which lost 0 bases and 8 bases, there was a span of 11 bases. This CDR3 region has 15 residues. Germline assignment: CDR1 MNHEY and CDR2 SVGAGI. The chain's CDR3 is CASSYSGGRYSPLHF. CDR3 DNA: TGTGCCAGCAGTTACTCGGGAGGCCGATATTCACCCCTCCACTTT.

A word on this clonotype: This may come from a read error, since a much larger clone is one base off. This sequence joins TRBV9 and TRBJ2-5, with D tentatively TRBD1 or TRBD2 (6 bases each). The germline V gene has CDR1 SGDLS and CDR2 YYNGEE. The ends were cut back, 6 bases at V and 2 bases at J, with 23 bases in the middle. This CDR3 has 17 amino acids. The CDR3 DNA sequence: TGTGCCAGCACCGAGGGGGGTGGGGGGTCGGCTCAAGAGACCCAGTACTTC. Its translation is CASTEGGGGSAQETQYF.

The J gene is TRBJ2-7, the V gene TRBV14; possible D gene TRBD1, 5 bases. CDR3 length: 14 residues. Germline V gene sequence: CDR1 SGHDN, CDR2 FVKESK. V lost 4 bases and J lost 5, with 15 bases in between. Here the CDR3 reads CASSPPGYLDEQYF. The CDR3 DNA is TGTGCCAGCAGCCCCCCAGGGTACCTAGACGAGCAGTACTTC.

The chain couples TRBV5-1 to TRBJ1-1; maybe TRBD1 (5 bases). This CDR3 is built from 15 residues. Germline V lookup: CDR1 SGHRS, CDR2 YFSETQ. The ends were cut back, 3 bases at V and 1 base at J, with 13 bases in the middle. The CDR3: CASSWDSYPNTEAFF. CDR3 DNA sequence: TGCGCCAGCAGCTGGGACTCTTACCCGAACACTGAAGCTTTCTTT.

This sequence joins TRBV5-1 and TRBJ1-2; D possibly corresponds to TRBD1 (5 bases). V lost 7 bases and J lost 5, with 30 bases in between. Germline V gene data show CDR1 as SGHRS and CDR2 as YFSETQ. The CDR3 has 18 amino acids. The CDR3 loop is CASELGVRESPSSYGYTF. The CDR3 coding sequence is TGCGCCAGCGAGTTAGGTGTCAGGGAAAGCCCTTCGTCGTATGGCTACACCTTC.

The gene calls are TRBV7-2 and TRBJ2-1; no firm D call. In germline, CDR1 is SGHTA, CDR2 FQGNSA. The CDR3 sequence is 13 residues long. Trimming left V 1 base short and J 6 bases short, with 7 bases between. DNA for the CDR3: TGTGCCAGCAGCTTAGTGGGGATCAATGAGCAGTTCTTC. This sequence encodes CASSLVGINEQFF.

The chain employs TRBV28 and TRBJ2-7; 9 bases agree with TRBD2. Trimming at V came to 2 bases and at J to 7 bases, leaving 12 bases not matched to a gene. Germline V gives CDR1 MDHEN, CDR2 SYDVKM. This CDR3 has 16 amino acids. This chain's CDR3 is CASSLGLAGQMGEQYF. The CDR3 nucleotides are TGTGCCAGCAGTTTAGGGCTAGCGGGGCAGATGGGAGAGCAGTACTTC.

The chain uses TRBV5-1 and TRBJ2-1; D call uncertain. The CDR3 is made up of 14 amino acids. In germline, CDR1 is SGHRS, CDR2 YFSETQ. V lost 0 bases and J 7 bases, leaving 11 bases between the germline ends. The CDR3 loop reads CASSLVSFGNEQFF. CDR3 nucleotides: TGCGCCAGCAGCTTGGTCTCCTTCGGTAATGAGCAGTTCTTC.

As for this clonotype: One end of the junction does not line up with germline, which may come from a read error. The CDR3 is CASHGGNAYNEQVF. In DNA, the CDR3 is TGCGCCAGCCACGGGGGGAACGCCTACAATGAGCAGGTCTTC. J is TRBJ2-1 and V is TRBV5-1; 7 bases align to TRBD2. Germline CDR1 SGHRS, CDR2 YFSETQ. There are 14 residues in the CDR3.